This T cell receptor (beta chain) appears in the sequencing data of a study of blood T cell repertoires in COVID-19. For the study at large: Sources were T cells, B-cell-depleted T cells, or PBMCs; the material itself was cDNA or gDNA.

Per the germline V gene, CDR1 is MDHEN and CDR2 is SYDVKM. This CDR3 is 14 amino acids long. The V segment lost 2 bases and the J segment 2 bases; nucleotides outside the gene matches: 0. Some clones are missing from TCRdb's copy, which holds only in-frame ones; the method was immunoSEQ multiplex PCR. The sample has about 250,000 clones, roughly 80% seen once. Grouping used clinical history reported by participants in a survey and questionnaire. Material: PBMCs or T cells enriched from blood (not recorded which). This TCR derives from a middle-aged man who had been exposed to COVID-19. The V call is TRBV28, the J call TRBJ1-5, with TRBD1 matching 7 bases. CDR3 sequence reads: CASSLQGGNQPQHF. The CDR3 DNA sequence: TGTGCCAGCAGTTTACAGGGGGGCAATCAGCCCCAGCATTTT.